The TCR beta chain under discussion was sequenced for a study of shared clonotypes between healthy human individuals. Study as a whole: Donors had three CD4 naive, three CD4 memory, two CD8 naive and one CD8 memory plate apiece.

CD4+ cell separation produced CD45RA+ naive and CD45RA-negative memory subsets. The CDR3 runs to 17 residues. Unmatched junction bases numbered 10, after V lost 6 bases and J lost 1 base. CDR1 is MNHEY, CDR2 SMNVEV, per germline (reference sequence). TCRdb's table, derived via immunoSEQ multiplex PCR, lists solely in-frame clones and lacks some. The data hold nearly 750,000 clones, with roughly 72% observed a single time. Sample: memory CD4+ T cells sorted from blood. As to subset: CD45RA-negative fraction. The V and J genes are TRBV27 and TRBJ2-2; 8 nucleotides match TRBD1. The receptor was derived from a woman in her 30s in good health. This chain's CDR3 is CASRPRVGTGNTGELFF. The CDR3 region has the DNA TGTGCCAGCAGACCAAGAGTTGGGACAGGGAACACCGGGGAGCTGTTTTTT.